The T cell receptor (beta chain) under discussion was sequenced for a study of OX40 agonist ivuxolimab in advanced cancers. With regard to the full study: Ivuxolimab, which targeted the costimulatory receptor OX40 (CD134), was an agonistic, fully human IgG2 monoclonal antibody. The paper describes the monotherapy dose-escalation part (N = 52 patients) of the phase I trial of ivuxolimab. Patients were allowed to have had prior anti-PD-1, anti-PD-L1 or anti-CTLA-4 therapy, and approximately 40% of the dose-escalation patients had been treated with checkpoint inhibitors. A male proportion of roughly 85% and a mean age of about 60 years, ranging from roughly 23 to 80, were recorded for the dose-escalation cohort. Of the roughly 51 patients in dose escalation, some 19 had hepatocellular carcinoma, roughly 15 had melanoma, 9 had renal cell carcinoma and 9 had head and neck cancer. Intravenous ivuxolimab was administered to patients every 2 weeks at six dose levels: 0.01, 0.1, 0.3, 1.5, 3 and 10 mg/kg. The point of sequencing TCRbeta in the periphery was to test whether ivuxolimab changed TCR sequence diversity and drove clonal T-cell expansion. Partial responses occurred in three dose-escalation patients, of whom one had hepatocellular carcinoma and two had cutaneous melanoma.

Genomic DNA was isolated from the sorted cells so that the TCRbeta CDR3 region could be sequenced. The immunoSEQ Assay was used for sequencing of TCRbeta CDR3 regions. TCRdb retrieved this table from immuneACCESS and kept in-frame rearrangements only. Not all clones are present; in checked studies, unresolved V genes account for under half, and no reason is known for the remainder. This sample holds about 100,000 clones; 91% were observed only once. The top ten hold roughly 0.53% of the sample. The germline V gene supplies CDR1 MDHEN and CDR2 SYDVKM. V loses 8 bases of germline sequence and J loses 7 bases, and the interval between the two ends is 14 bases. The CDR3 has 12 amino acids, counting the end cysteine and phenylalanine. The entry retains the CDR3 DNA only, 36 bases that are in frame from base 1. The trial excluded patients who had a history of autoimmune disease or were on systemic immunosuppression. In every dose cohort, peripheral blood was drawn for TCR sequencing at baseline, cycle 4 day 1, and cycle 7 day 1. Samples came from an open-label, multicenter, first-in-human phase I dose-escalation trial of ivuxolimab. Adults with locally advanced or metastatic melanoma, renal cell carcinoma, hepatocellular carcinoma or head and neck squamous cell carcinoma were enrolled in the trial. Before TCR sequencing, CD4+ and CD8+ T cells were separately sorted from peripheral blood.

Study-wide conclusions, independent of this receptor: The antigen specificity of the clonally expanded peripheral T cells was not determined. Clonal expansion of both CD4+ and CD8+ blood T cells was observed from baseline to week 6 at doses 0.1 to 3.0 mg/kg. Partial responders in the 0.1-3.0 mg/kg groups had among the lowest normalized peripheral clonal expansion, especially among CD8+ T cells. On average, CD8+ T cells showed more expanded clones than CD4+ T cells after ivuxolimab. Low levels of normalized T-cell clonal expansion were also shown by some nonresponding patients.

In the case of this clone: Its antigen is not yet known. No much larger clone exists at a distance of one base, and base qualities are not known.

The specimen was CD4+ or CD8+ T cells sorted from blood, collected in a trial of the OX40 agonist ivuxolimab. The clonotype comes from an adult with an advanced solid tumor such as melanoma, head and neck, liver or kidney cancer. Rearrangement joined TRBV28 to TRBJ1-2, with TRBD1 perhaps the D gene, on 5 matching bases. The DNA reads TGTGCCAGCTCAGCAGGGTTGGGTGGCTACACCTTC. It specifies CASSAGLGGYTF.